This T cell receptor (beta chain) stems from a study of cytomegalovirus exposure and HLA in healthy donors. The method was immunoSEQ multiplex PCR; TCRdb's version includes in-frame clones alone and lacks a portion of them. The sample has about 98,000 clones, roughly 87% seen once; the top ten hold about 5.7%. This CDR3 comprises 14 residues. Per germline, CDR1 LNHDA and CDR2 SQIVND (reference sequence). V lost 3 bases and J 7 bases, leaving 13 bases between the germline ends. Sample: PBMCs. The rearrangement uses TRBV19 and TRBJ1-5; D is unresolved. The receptor was isolated from a man aged 18 to 30 in good health and CMV-seropositive. This chain's CDR3 is CASSIFLGGQPQHF. CDR3 nucleotides: TGTGCCAGTAGTATTTTTCTAGGCGGCCAGCCCCAGCATTTT.